The clone carrying this TCR beta chain was observed a handful of times. Different DNA sequences within this sample yield the same CDR3. The sample belongs to a study of shared clonotypes between healthy human individuals. The CDR3 is 13 amino acids. The V gene's germline CDR1 is SGDLS and CDR2 YYNGEE. Trimming shortened V by 0 bases and J by 6 bases, and 8 bases separated the two germline ends. Assay: immunoSEQ multiplex PCR; the TCRdb copy retains only in-frame clones and omits some. This sample has under 1,100,000 clones, with roughly 80% found just once. J is TRBJ2-3 and V is TRBV9; D not resolved. The sample consisted of memory CD4+ T cells sorted from blood. Noted subset: CD45RA-negative fraction. This TCR came from a man in his late teens or twenties in good health. CDR3 loop: CASSVGPPDTQYF. In DNA, the CDR3 is TGTGCCAGCAGCGTAGGGCCCCCGGATACGCAGTATTTT.